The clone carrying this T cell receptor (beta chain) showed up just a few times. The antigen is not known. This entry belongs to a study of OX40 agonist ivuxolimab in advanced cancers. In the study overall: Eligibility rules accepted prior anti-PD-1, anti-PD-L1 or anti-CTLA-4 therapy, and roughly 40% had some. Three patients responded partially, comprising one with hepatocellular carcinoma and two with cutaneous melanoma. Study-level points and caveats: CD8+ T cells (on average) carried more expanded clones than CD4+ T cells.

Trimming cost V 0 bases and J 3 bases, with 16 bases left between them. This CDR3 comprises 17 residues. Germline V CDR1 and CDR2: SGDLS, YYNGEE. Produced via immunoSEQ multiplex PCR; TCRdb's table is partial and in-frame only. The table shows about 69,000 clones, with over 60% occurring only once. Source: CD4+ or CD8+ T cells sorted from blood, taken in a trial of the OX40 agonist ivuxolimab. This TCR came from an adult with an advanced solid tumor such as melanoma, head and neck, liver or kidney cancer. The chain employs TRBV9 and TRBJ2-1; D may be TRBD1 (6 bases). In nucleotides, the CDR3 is TGTGCCAGCAGCGTAGGTTCAGGGCTAGGGGGCTACAATGAGCAGTTCTTC. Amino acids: CASSVGSGLGGYNEQFF.